The clone carrying this T cell receptor (beta chain) was detected only a few times. Its antigen remains unknown. TCRdb reprocessed the reads via MiXCR and lists one record per CDR3 protein. The data contain about 900,000 distinct CDR3 sequences, about a third of them singletons. Germline trimming cut 5 bases from V and 5 bases from J; bases unmatched to any gene: 13. The CDR3 has 17 amino acids. The data were taken from a study of T cell repertoires in cytomegalovirus infection. Overall study: It was the public TCR beta signatures that indicated both CMV infection and matching HLA type. Study-wide findings and caveats: The response measured ex vivo was dominated by TCR beta clonotypes (HLA-C-restricted and CMV-specific). Adding up the frequency of public TCR beta families identified people who carried CMV plus the relevant HLA.

This clonotype was sampled from a human donor in good health (CMV status not recorded). Some clones in this sample may be carry-over from other donors' samples. The chain uses TRBV12-3 or TRBV12-4 and TRBJ1-2; 11 nucleotides line up with TRBD1. Sequencing was performed on cultured CD8+ T cells from PBMCs, taken from culture after CMV antigen stimulation. The CDR3 sequence is CASSPTGQGGLWYGYTF. CDR3 DNA sequence: TGTGCCAGCAGTCCCACGGGACAGGGGGGGTTATGGTATGGCTACACCTTC.